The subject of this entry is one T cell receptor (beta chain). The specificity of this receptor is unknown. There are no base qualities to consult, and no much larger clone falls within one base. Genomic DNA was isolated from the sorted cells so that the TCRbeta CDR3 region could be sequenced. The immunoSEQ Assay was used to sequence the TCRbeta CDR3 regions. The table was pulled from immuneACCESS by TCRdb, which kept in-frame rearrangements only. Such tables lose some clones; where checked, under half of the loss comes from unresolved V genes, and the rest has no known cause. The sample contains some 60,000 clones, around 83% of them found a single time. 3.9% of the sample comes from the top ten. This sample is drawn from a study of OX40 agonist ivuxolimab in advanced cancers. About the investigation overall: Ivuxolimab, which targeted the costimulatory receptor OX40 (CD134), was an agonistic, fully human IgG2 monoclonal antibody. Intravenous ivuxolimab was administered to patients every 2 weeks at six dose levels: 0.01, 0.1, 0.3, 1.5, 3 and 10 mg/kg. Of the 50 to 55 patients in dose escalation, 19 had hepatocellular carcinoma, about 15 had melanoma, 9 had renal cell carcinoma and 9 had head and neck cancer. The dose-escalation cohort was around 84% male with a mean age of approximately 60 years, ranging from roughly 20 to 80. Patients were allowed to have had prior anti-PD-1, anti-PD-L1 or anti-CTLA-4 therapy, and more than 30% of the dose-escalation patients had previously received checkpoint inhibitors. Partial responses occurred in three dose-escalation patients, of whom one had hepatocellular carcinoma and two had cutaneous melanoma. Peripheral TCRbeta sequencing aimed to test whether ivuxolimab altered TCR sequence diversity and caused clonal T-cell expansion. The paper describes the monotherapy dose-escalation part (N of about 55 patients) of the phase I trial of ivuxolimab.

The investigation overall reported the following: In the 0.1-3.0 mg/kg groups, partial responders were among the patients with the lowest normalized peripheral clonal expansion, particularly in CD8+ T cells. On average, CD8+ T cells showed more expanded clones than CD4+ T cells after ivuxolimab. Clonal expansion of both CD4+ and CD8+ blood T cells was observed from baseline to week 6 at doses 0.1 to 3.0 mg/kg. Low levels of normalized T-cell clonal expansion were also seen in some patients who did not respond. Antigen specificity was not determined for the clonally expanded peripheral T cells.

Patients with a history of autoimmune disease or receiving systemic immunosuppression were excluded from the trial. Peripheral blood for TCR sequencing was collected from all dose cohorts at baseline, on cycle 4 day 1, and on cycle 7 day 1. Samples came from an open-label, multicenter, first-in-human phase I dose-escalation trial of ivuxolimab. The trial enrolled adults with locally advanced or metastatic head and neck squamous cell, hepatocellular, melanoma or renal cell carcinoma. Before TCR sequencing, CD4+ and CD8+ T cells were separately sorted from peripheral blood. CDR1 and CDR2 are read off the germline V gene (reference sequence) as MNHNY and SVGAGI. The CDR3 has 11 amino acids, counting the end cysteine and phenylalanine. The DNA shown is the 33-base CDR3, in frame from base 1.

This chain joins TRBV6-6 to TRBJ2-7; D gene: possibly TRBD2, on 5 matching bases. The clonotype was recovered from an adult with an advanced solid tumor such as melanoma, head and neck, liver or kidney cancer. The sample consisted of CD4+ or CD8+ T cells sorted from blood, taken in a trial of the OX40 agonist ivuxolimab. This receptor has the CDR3 CDERESYEQYF. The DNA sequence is TGTGATGAAAGGGAGTCCTACGAGCAGTACTTC.